This paragraph reports one TCR beta chain. Its antigen is not known. The data originate from a study of long-term antiretroviral therapy in people with HIV. Overall study results and limits: The repertoire was dominated at all time points by clones expanded before ART. Information on adherence, resistance and therapy changes was unavailable.

At the survey level, the v3.0 immunoSEQ assay was run. Produced via immunoSEQ multiplex PCR; TCRdb's table is partial and in-frame only. The table shows 25,000 to 35,000 clones, with approximately 85% occurring only once. Germline CDR1 SGHDN, CDR2 FVKESK. V was pared by 5 bases and J by 4 bases, with 4 bases of the junction left unmatched. The CDR3 covers 15 residues. The receptor's source is a man aged 18 to 35 with HIV. The V call is TRBV14, the J call TRBJ2-2, with 10 bases matching TRBD1. The material sequenced was unsorted PBMCs, taken 0.8 years before starting antiretroviral therapy. The CDR3 DNA reads as TGTGCCAGCAGCGCGACAGGGGGCAGCACCGGGGAGCTGTTTTTT. Amino acids: CASSATGGSTGELFF.